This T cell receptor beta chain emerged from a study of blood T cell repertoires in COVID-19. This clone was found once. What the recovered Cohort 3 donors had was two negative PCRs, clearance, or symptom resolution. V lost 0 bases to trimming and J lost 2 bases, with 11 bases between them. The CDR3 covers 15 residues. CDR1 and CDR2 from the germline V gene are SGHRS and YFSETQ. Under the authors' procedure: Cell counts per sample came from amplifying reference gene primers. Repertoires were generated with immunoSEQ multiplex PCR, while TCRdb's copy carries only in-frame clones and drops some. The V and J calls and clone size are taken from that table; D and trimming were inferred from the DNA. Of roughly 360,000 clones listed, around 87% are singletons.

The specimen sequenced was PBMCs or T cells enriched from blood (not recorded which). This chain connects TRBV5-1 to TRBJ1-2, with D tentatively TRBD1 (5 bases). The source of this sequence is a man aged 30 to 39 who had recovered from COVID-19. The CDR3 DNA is TGCGCCAGCAGCTTGGCGGCAGGGTCCAACTATGGCTACACCTTC. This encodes CASSLAAGSNYGYTF.